The rows below give T cell receptor beta chains drawn from one sample of a study of T cell repertoires in cytomegalovirus infection. Their target antigens are unknown. From the reads, TCRdb called clonotypes with MiXCR, one entry per CDR3 protein. The table records hundreds of thousands of distinct CDR3 sequences, around 32% of them present only once. The source was cultured CD8+ T cells from PBMCs, collected from culture after CMV antigen stimulation. The receptors here all came from a human donor in good health (CMV status not recorded). Some clones in this sample may be carry-over from other donors' samples. Each CDR3 is given with its conserved first and last residue. The D gene is left open where the match is weak. Clone size is stated in some rows and not others, as once, few, many or a class when expanded.

d_call: TRBD1; j_call: TRBJ2-5; clone_size: few; v_call: TRBV15; cdr3_nt: TGTGCCACCAGCAGCACCCGGGACAGGGGGCGAGAGACCCAGTACTTC; cdr3_aa: CATSSTRDRGRETQYF
d_call: TRBD2; j_call: TRBJ2-5; clone_size: few; v_call: TRBV7-8; cdr3_nt: TGTGCCAGCAGCTCTGGACTAGCGGGGGGGAAAGAGACCCAGTACTTC; cdr3_aa: CASSSGLAGGKETQYF
d_call: .; j_call: TRBJ2-2; clone_size: few; v_call: TRBV9; cdr3_nt: TGTGCCAGCACGGACCTCACCGGGGAGCTGTTTTTT; cdr3_aa: CASTDLTGELFF
d_call: TRBD1; j_call: TRBJ1-5; clone_size: .; v_call: TRBV6-1; cdr3_nt: TGTGCCACCCGGCCTCCGGGACAGGGTAATCAGCCCCAGCATTTT; cdr3_aa: CATRPPGQGNQPQHF
d_call: TRBD1; j_call: TRBJ2-2; clone_size: .; v_call: TRBV4-3; cdr3_nt: TGCGCCAGCAGCCAAGACCGGAGACAGGGGGGTTTGAGCACCGGGGAGCTGTTTTTT; cdr3_aa: CASSQDRRQGGLSTGELFF
d_call: .; j_call: TRBJ2-5; clone_size: few; v_call: TRBV4-1; cdr3_nt: TGCGCCAGCAGCCAAGTGTCCGCAGGACGGGAGACCCAGTACTTC; cdr3_aa: CASSQVSAGRETQYF
d_call: TRBD1; j_call: TRBJ1-5; clone_size: .; v_call: TRBV5-1; cdr3_nt: TGCGCCAGCAGCGAGGGACAGGGGGTCAATCAGCCCCAGCATTTT; cdr3_aa: CASSEGQGVNQPQHF
d_call: TRBD2; j_call: TRBJ2-5; clone_size: .; v_call: TRBV13; cdr3_nt: TGTGCCAGCAGCTCGGGACTAGCGGGGGGGATACCGTACTTC; cdr3_aa: CASSSGLAGGIPYF
d_call: TRBD1; j_call: TRBJ2-3; clone_size: few; v_call: TRBV2; cdr3_nt: TGTGCCAGCAGTGAGGGACAGGTTTTCACAGATACGCAGTATTTT; cdr3_aa: CASSEGQVFTDTQYF
d_call: .; j_call: TRBJ1-1; clone_size: many; v_call: TRBV7-8; cdr3_nt: TGTGCCAGCAGCTTAGCGGGGATTTATGTGGATTTGAACACTGAAGCTTTCTTT; cdr3_aa: CASSLAGIYVDLNTEAFF
d_call: .; j_call: TRBJ1-5; clone_size: .; v_call: TRBV2; cdr3_nt: TGTGCCAGCAGTGAGGGGCGGTGGGGAGTTCAGCCCCAGCATTTT; cdr3_aa: CASSEGRWGVQPQHF
d_call: .; j_call: TRBJ1-5; clone_size: .; v_call: TRBV12-3/TRBV12-4; cdr3_nt: TGTGCCAGCAGTCCAAAGGCCACAGGGAATAGCAATCAGCCCCAGCATTTT; cdr3_aa: CASSPKATGNSNQPQHF
d_call: TRBD1; j_call: TRBJ1-1; clone_size: many; v_call: TRBV7-6; cdr3_nt: TGTGCCAGCACCCATGACAGGGAGGGGATGAACACTGAAGCTTTCTTT; cdr3_aa: CASTHDREGMNTEAFF
d_call: .; j_call: TRBJ2-3; clone_size: .; v_call: TRBV7-6; cdr3_nt: TGTGCTAGCAGCCTCTCCCCCTCTAGCACAGATACGCAGTATTTT; cdr3_aa: CASSLSPSSTDTQYF
d_call: .; j_call: TRBJ1-1; clone_size: .; v_call: TRBV7-3; cdr3_nt: TGTGCCAGCAGCTTAGATCCGGGCGGGGGGTCTGAAGCTTTCTTT; cdr3_aa: CASSLDPGGGSEAFF
d_call: .; j_call: TRBJ2-2; clone_size: .; v_call: TRBV14; cdr3_nt: TGTGCCAGCAGCGAGACCGACCTGAACACCGGGGAGCTGTTTTTT; cdr3_aa: CASSETDLNTGELFF
d_call: .; j_call: TRBJ2-1; clone_size: .; v_call: TRBV19; cdr3_nt: TGTGCCAGTAGTATAGATACCACAGGGTTAGCCTACAATGAGCAGTTCTTC; cdr3_aa: CASSIDTTGLAYNEQFF
d_call: .; j_call: TRBJ2-1; clone_size: few; v_call: TRBV10-3; cdr3_nt: TGTGCCACAAAACCCGACGGGTACTCCTACAATGAGCAGTTCTTC; cdr3_aa: CATKPDGYSYNEQFF
d_call: .; j_call: TRBJ1-6; clone_size: many; v_call: TRBV12-3/TRBV12-4; cdr3_nt: TGTGCCAGCAGTTTAGAGGGGAGCTCCTATAATTCACCCCTCCACTTT; cdr3_aa: CASSLEGSSYNSPLHF
d_call: .; j_call: TRBJ1-3; clone_size: few; v_call: TRBV6-1; cdr3_nt: TGTGCCATTCTCCTAGGGGAGGTCGGAAACACCATATATTTT; cdr3_aa: CAILLGEVGNTIYF
d_call: .; j_call: TRBJ1-1; clone_size: .; v_call: TRBV27; cdr3_nt: TGTGCCAGCAGCAAAACCGACGGCATGAACACTGAAGCTTTCTTT; cdr3_aa: CASSKTDGMNTEAFF
d_call: .; j_call: TRBJ2-1; clone_size: few; v_call: TRBV20-1; cdr3_nt: TGCAGTGCTAGATACCGGGACGGAGCCTACAATGAGCAGTTCTTC; cdr3_aa: CSARYRDGAYNEQFF
d_call: .; j_call: TRBJ2-2; clone_size: few; v_call: TRBV6-1; cdr3_nt: TGTGCCAGCAGTGAAAGAGTGGCCGCGGCGAACACCGGGGAGCTGTTTTTT; cdr3_aa: CASSERVAAANTGELFF
d_call: .; j_call: TRBJ1-4; clone_size: few; v_call: TRBV6-1; cdr3_nt: TGTGCCAGCAGGGCAGGAATTTCAACTAATGAAAAACTGTTTTTT; cdr3_aa: CASRAGISTNEKLFF
d_call: .; j_call: TRBJ2-6; clone_size: many; v_call: TRBV7-6; cdr3_nt: TGTGCCAGCAGCTTTCTCATTTTCTCTGGGGCCAACGTCCTGACTTTC; cdr3_aa: CASSFLIFSGANVLTF
d_call: .; j_call: TRBJ1-2; clone_size: .; v_call: TRBV12-3/TRBV12-4; cdr3_nt: TGTGCCAGCAGAACAGTTCTCTATGGCTACACCTTC; cdr3_aa: CASRTVLYGYTF
d_call: .; j_call: TRBJ1-2; clone_size: .; v_call: TRBV2; cdr3_nt: TGTGCCAGCAGTCCTAGCCGGGACCCGGAATATGGCTACACCTTC; cdr3_aa: CASSPSRDPEYGYTF
d_call: TRBD2; j_call: TRBJ2-1; clone_size: .; v_call: TRBV6-1; cdr3_nt: TGTGCCAGCAGTCTTATAGCGGGGGGGTCCCCTAACAATGAGCAGTTCTTC; cdr3_aa: CASSLIAGGSPNNEQFF
d_call: .; j_call: TRBJ2-2; clone_size: many; v_call: TRBV12-3/TRBV12-4; cdr3_nt: TGTGCCAGCAGTTTTCTCGGGGAGCTGTTTTTT; cdr3_aa: CASSFLGELFF
d_call: TRBD1; j_call: TRBJ1-1; clone_size: .; v_call: TRBV7-9; cdr3_nt: TGTGCCAGCAGCTTAGTGGTACAGGGGGACACTGAAGCTTTCTTT; cdr3_aa: CASSLVVQGDTEAFF
d_call: .; j_call: TRBJ2-1; clone_size: .; v_call: TRBV27; cdr3_nt: TGTGCCAGCAGTTTATCGGTGCAGAATAATGAGCAGTTCTTC; cdr3_aa: CASSLSVQNNEQFF
d_call: TRBD1; j_call: TRBJ2-5; clone_size: .; v_call: TRBV2; cdr3_nt: TGTGCCAGCAGTTCCTCTTATACAGGGGGGACGGAGACCCAGTACTTC; cdr3_aa: CASSSSYTGGTETQYF
d_call: .; j_call: TRBJ2-7; clone_size: .; v_call: TRBV10-3; cdr3_nt: TGTGCCATCACCTTAGACAGAAGCGGAGAGCAGTACTTC; cdr3_aa: CAITLDRSGEQYF
d_call: .; j_call: TRBJ2-7; clone_size: once; v_call: TRBV6-6; cdr3_nt: TGTGCCAGCAGTTGTTACCCCGACTGTAGCGAGCAGTACTTC; cdr3_aa: CASSCYPDCSEQYF
d_call: .; j_call: TRBJ2-1; clone_size: few; v_call: TRBV19; cdr3_nt: TGTGCCAGTAGTATCGACGGGGGGCGCGGCAATGAGCAGTTCTTC; cdr3_aa: CASSIDGGRGNEQFF
d_call: .; j_call: TRBJ2-3; clone_size: few; v_call: TRBV12-5; cdr3_nt: TGTGCTAGTGGTTTGGTCCTCAGAAGGGGTTTGGAACGGGATACGCAGTATTTT; cdr3_aa: CASGLVLRRGLERDTQYF
d_call: .; j_call: TRBJ2-3; clone_size: few; v_call: TRBV2; cdr3_nt: TGTGCCAGCAGTGAAGCGACACGACGGGGTCCAGATACGCAGTATTTT; cdr3_aa: CASSEATRRGPDTQYF
d_call: TRBD1; j_call: TRBJ2-5; clone_size: few; v_call: TRBV9; cdr3_nt: TGTGCCAGCAGCGGAGGGACAGGGCGAGAGACCCAGTACTTC; cdr3_aa: CASSGGTGRETQYF
d_call: .; j_call: TRBJ1-1; clone_size: .; v_call: TRBV25-1; cdr3_nt: TGTGCCAGCAGAAGACAGCTTGAAGCTTTCTTT; cdr3_aa: CASRRQLEAFF
d_call: .; j_call: TRBJ1-1; clone_size: .; v_call: TRBV13; cdr3_nt: TGTGCCAGCAGCCCCGAGGCAGGGCTGACTGAAGCTTTCTTT; cdr3_aa: CASSPEAGLTEAFF
d_call: .; j_call: TRBJ2-7; clone_size: many; v_call: TRBV7-2; cdr3_nt: TGTGCCAGCAGCTTGCCCAGGGGGGCTGCGTCCTACGAGCAGTACTTC; cdr3_aa: CASSLPRGAASYEQYF
d_call: .; j_call: TRBJ1-5; clone_size: .; v_call: TRBV28; cdr3_nt: TGTGCCAGCAGTTTGAGGGGGGCCCCACAGCCCCAGCATTTT; cdr3_aa: CASSLRGAPQPQHF
d_call: .; j_call: TRBJ2-1; clone_size: .; v_call: TRBV7-2; cdr3_nt: TGTGCCAGCAGCTTAGTCGTAGGTTCCTACAATGAGCAGTTCTTC; cdr3_aa: CASSLVVGSYNEQFF
d_call: TRBD1; j_call: TRBJ1-1; clone_size: once; v_call: TRBV7-6; cdr3_nt: TGTGCCAGCAGCTTGCCAGGGGGTGGGAACATTGAAGCTTTCTTT; cdr3_aa: CASSLPGGGNIEAFF
d_call: .; j_call: TRBJ2-2; clone_size: .; v_call: TRBV7-2; cdr3_nt: TGTGCCAGCAGCTCGGTTGACGTTTTCACCGGGGAGCTGTTTTTT; cdr3_aa: CASSSVDVFTGELFF
d_call: .; j_call: TRBJ2-3; clone_size: few; v_call: TRBV25-1; cdr3_nt: TGTGCCAGCAGTGAGATGCGGGATACGCAGTATTTT; cdr3_aa: CASSEMRDTQYF
d_call: TRBD2; j_call: TRBJ2-5; clone_size: .; v_call: TRBV20-1; cdr3_nt: TGCAGTTCGCGGGGGGGCGAAAAGACCCAGTACTTC; cdr3_aa: CSSRGGEKTQYF
d_call: TRBD2; j_call: TRBJ2-2; clone_size: many; v_call: TRBV20-1; cdr3_nt: TGCAGTGCTAGAGATATAGCGGGGGGGCTCACCGGGGAGCTGTTTTTT; cdr3_aa: CSARDIAGGLTGELFF
d_call: .; j_call: TRBJ2-2; clone_size: .; v_call: TRBV19; cdr3_nt: TGTGCCAGTAGCAAGCCCTACAGGGACACCGGGGAGCTGTTTTTT; cdr3_aa: CASSKPYRDTGELFF
d_call: TRBD1; j_call: TRBJ1-5; clone_size: few; v_call: TRBV25-1; cdr3_nt: TGTGCCAGCAGTGAAGGCGAACAGGGGGAGCATCAGCCCCAGCATTTT; cdr3_aa: CASSEGEQGEHQPQHF
d_call: TRBD2; j_call: TRBJ2-5; clone_size: .; v_call: TRBV7-1; cdr3_nt: TGTGCCAGCAGCAAACTAGCGGGGAGAGAGACCCAGTACTTC; cdr3_aa: CASSKLAGRETQYF
d_call: TRBD1; j_call: TRBJ2-1; clone_size: few; v_call: TRBV28; cdr3_nt: TGTGCCAGCAGTTTTTGGACAGGCACTAACAATGAGCAGTTCTTC; cdr3_aa: CASSFWTGTNNEQFF
d_call: .; j_call: TRBJ1-6; clone_size: few; v_call: TRBV7-9; cdr3_nt: TGTGCCAGCAGCGTGACAGTAAATTCACCCCTCCACTTT; cdr3_aa: CASSVTVNSPLHF
d_call: .; j_call: TRBJ2-4; clone_size: .; v_call: TRBV9; cdr3_nt: TGTGCCAGCAGCGAACAGGGTGGGGCCAAAAACATTCAGTACTTC; cdr3_aa: CASSEQGGAKNIQYF
d_call: .; j_call: TRBJ1-5; clone_size: .; v_call: TRBV19; cdr3_nt: TGTGCCAGTACCCTCGAAGGGGGAGGCAATCAGCCCCAGCATTTT; cdr3_aa: CASTLEGGGNQPQHF
d_call: TRBD1; j_call: TRBJ1-2; clone_size: many; v_call: TRBV7-2; cdr3_nt: TGTGCCAGCAGCTTAGATGCGGCAGGGGGCGCGGGTTATGGCTACACCTTC; cdr3_aa: CASSLDAAGGAGYGYTF
d_call: .; j_call: TRBJ2-1; clone_size: few; v_call: TRBV6-1; cdr3_nt: TGTGCCAGTCACGAGCAGGCTAGCTCCTACAATGAGCAGTTCTTC; cdr3_aa: CASHEQASSYNEQFF